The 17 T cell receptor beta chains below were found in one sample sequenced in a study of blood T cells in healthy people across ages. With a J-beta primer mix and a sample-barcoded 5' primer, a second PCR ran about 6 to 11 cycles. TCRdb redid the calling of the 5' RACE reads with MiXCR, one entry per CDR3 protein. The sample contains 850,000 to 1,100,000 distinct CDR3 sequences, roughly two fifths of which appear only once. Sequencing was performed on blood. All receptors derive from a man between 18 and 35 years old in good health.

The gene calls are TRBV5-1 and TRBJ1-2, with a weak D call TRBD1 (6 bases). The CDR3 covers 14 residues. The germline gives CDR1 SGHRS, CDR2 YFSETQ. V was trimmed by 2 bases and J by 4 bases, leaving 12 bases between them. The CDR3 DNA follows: TGCGCCAGCAGCTTCGATACAGGGATCTATGGCTACACCTTC. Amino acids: CASSFDTGIYGYTF.

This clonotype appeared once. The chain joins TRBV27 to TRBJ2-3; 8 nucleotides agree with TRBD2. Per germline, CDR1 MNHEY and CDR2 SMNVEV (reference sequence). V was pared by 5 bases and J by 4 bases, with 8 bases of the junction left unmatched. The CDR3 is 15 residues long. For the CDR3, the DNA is TGTGCCAGCAGTCGGTCCAGCGGGGGCGCAGATACGCAGTATTTT. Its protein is CASSRSSGGADTQYF.

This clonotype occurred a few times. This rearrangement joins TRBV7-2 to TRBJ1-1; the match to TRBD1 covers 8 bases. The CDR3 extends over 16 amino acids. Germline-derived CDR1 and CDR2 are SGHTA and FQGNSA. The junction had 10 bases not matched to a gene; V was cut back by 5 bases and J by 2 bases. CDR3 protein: CASSRNDRGHNTEAFF. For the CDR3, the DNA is TGTGCCAGCAGCCGGAACGACAGGGGCCACAACACTGAAGCTTTCTTT.

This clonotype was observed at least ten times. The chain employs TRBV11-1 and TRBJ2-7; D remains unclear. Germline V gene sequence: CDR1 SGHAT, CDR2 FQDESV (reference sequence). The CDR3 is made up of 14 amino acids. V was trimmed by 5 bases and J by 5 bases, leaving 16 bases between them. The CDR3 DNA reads TGTGCCAGCAGCCTTTCGTGGATTGAAGACGAGCAGTACTTC. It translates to CASSLSWIEDEQYF. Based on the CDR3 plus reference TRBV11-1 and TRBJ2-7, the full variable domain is EAEVAQSPRYKITEKSQAVAFWCDPISGHATLYWYRQILGQGPELLVQFQDESVVDDSQLPKDRFSAERLKGVDSTLKIQPAELGDSAMYLCASSLSWIEDEQYFGPGTRLTVT.

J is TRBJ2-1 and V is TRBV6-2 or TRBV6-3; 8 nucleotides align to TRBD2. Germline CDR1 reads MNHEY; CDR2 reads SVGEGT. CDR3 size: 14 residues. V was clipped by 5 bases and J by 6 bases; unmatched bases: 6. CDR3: CASSPGLEFNEQFF. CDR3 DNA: TGTGCCAGCAGTCCGGGACTAGAGTTCAATGAGCAGTTCTTC.

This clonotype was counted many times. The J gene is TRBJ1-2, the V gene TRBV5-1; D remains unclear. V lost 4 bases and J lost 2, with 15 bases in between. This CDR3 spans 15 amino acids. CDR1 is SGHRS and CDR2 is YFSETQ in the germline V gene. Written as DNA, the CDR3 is TGCGCCAGCAGCCAAACAGATGGACGGAACTATGGCTACACCTTC. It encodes CASSQTDGRNYGYTF.

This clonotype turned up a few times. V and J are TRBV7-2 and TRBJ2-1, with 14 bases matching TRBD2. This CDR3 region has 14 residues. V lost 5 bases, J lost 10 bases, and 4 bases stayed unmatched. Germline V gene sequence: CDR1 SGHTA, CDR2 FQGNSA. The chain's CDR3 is CASSPRLAGGEQFF. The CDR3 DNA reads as TGTGCCAGCAGCCCGAGACTAGCGGGGGGGGAGCAGTTCTTC.

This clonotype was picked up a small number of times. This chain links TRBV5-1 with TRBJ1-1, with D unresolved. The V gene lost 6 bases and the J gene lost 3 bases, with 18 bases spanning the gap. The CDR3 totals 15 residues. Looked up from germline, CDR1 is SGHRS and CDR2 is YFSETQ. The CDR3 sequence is CASTKPGSEYTEAFF. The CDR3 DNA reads TGCGCCAGCACCAAACCGGGCAGTGAATACACTGAAGCTTTCTTT.

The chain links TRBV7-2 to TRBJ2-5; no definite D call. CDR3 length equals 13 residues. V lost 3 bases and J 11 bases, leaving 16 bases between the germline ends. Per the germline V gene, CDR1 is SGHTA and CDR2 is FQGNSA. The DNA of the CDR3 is TGTGCCAGCAGCTTCTTGATGAACAATGAGCAGTACTTC. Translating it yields CASSFLMNNEQYF.

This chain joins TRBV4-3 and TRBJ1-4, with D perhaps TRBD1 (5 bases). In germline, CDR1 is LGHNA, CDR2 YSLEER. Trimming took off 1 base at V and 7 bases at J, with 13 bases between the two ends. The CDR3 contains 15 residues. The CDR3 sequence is CASSQVGGGGEKLFF. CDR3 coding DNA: TGCGCCAGCAGCCAAGTGGGTGGGGGAGGTGAAAAACTGTTTTTT.

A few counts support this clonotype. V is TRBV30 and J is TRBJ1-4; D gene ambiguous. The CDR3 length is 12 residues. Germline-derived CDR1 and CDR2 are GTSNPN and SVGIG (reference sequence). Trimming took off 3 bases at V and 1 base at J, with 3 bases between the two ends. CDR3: CAWSGTNEKLFF. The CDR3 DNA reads TGTGCCTGGAGCGGAACTAATGAAAAACTGTTTTTT. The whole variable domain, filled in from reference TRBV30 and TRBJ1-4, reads SQTIHQWPATLVQPVGSPLSLECTVEGTSNPNLYWYRQAAGRGLQLLFYSVGIGQISSEVPQNLSASRPQDRQFILSSKKLLLSDSGFYLCAWSGTNEKLFFGSGTQLSVL.

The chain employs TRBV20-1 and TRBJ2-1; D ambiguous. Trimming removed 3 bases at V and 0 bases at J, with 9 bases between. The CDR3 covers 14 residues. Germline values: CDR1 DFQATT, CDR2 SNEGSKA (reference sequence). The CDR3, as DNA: TGCAGTGCTAGGGGATGGGACTCCTACAATGAGCAGTTCTTC. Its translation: CSARGWDSYNEQFF.

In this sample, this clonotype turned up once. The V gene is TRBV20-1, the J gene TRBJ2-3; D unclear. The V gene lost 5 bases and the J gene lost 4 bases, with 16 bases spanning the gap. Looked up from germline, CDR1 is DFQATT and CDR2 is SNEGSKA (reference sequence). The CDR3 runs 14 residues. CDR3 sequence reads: CSAVKLPVPDTQYF. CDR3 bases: TGCAGTGCTGTCAAATTACCCGTCCCAGATACGCAGTATTTT.

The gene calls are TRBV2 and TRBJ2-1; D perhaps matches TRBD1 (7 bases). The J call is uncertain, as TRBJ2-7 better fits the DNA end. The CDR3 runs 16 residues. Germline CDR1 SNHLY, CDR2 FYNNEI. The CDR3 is CASREGVGQDYNEQYF. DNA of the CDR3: TGTGCCAGCAGGGAGGGGGTAGGACAGGACTACAATGAGCAGTACTTC.

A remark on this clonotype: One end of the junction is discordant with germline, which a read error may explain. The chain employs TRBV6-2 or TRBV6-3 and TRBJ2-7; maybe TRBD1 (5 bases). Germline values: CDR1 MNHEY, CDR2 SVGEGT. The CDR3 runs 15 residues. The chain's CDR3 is CTSSYTGSRDYEQYF. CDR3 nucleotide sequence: TGTACCAGCAGTTATACCGGTTCCAGGGACTACGAGCAGTACTTC.

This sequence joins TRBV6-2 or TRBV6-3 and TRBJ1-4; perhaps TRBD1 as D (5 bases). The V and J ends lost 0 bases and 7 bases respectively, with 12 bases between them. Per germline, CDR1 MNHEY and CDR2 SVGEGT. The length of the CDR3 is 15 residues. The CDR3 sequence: CASSYSMQGGEKLFF. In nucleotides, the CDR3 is TGTGCCAGCAGTTACTCGATGCAGGGAGGTGAAAAACTGTTTTTT.

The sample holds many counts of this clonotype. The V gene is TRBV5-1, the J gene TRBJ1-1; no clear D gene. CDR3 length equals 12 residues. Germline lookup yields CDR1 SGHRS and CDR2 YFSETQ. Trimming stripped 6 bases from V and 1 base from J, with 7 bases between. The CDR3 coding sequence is TGCGCCAGCATATCAGGGAACACTGAAGCTTTCTTT. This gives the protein CASISGNTEAFF.